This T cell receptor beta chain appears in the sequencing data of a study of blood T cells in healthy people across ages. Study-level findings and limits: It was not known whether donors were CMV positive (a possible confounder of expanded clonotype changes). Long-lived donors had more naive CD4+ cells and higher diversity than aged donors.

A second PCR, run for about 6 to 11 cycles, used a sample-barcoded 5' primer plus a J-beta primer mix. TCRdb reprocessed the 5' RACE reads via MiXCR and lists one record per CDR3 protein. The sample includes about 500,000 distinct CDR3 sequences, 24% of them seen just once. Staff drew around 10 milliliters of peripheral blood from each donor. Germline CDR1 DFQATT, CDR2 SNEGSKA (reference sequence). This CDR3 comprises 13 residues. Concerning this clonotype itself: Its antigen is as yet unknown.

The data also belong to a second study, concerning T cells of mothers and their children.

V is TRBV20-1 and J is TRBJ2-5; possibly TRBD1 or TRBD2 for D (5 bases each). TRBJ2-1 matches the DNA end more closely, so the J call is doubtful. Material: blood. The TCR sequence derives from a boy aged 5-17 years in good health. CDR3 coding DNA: TGCAGTGCTAGGTCTCCGGGACCCGATGAGCAGTTCTTC. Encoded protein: CSARSPGPDEQFF.